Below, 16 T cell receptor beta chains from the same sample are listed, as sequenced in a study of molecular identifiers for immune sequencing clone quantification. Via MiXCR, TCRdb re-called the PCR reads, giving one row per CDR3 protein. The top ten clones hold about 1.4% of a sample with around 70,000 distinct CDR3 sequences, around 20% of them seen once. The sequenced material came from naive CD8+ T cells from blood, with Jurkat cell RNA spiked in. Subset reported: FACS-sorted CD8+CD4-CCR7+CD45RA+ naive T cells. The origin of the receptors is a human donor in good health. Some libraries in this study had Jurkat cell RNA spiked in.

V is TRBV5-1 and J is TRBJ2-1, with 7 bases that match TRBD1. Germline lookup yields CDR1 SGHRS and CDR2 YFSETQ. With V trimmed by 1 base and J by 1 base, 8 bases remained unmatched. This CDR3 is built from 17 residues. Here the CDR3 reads CASSLRVTGVSYNEQFF. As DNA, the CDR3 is TGCGCCAGCAGCTTGAGGGTTACAGGGGTGTCCTACAATGAGCAGTTCTTC. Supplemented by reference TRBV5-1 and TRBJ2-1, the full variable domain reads KAGVTQTPRYLIKTRGQQVTLSCSPISGHRSVSWYQQTPGQGLQFLFEYFSETQRNKGNFPGRFSGRQFSNSRSEMNVSTLELGDSALYLCASSLRVTGVSYNEQFFGPGTRLTVL.

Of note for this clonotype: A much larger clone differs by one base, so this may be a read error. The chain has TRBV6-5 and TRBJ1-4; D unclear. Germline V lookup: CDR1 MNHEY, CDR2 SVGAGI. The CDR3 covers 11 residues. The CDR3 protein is CASGYGEKLFF. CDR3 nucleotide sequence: TGTGCCAGCGGTTACGGGGAAAAACTGTTTTTT.

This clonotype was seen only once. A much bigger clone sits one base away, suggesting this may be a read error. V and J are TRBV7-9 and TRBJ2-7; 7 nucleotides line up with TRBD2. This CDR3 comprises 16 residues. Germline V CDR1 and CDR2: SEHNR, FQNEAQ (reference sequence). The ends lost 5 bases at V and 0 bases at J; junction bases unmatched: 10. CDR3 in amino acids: CASSLVLAASSYEQYF. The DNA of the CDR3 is TGTGCCAGCAGCCTCGTTCTAGCGGCCAGCTCCTACGAGCAGTACTTC.

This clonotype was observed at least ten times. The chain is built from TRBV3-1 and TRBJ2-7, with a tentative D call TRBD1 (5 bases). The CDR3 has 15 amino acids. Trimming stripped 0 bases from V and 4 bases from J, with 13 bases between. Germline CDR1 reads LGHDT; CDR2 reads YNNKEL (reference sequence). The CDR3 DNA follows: TGTGCCAGCAGCCAAGATGAAGGGGCGCCGTACGAGCAGTACTTC. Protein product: CASSQDEGAPYEQYF.

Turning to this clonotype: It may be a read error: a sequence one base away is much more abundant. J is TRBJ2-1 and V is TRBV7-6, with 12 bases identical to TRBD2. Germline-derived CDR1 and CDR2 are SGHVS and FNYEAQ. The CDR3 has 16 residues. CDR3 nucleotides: TGTGCCAGCGGCTTAGCGCAACTAGCGGGAGGCAATGAGCAGTTCTTC. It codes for CASGLAQLAGGNEQFF.

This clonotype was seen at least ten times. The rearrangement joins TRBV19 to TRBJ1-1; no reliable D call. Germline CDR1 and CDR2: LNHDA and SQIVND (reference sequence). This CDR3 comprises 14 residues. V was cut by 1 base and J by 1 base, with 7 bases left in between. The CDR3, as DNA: TGTGCCAGTAGTATAGCTTGGACGAACACTGAAGCTTTCTTT. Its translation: CASSIAWTNTEAFF.

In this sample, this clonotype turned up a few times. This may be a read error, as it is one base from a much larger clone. CDR3 DNA: TGTGCCAGCAGCTTCAGCAGCCCCGGTTACGAGCAGTACTTC. Amino acids: CASSFSSPGYEQYF. The gene calls are TRBV7-8 and TRBJ2-7; D ambiguous. The CDR3 spans 14 residues. Deletions cut 3 bases from V and 4 bases from J, with 13 bases between. Germline V gene data show CDR1 as SGHVS and CDR2 as FQNEAQ.

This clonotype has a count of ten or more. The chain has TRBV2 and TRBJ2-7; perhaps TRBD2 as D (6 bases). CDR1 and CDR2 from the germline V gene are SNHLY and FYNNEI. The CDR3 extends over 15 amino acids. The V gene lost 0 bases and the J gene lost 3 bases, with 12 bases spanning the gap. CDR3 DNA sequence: TGTGCCAGCAGTGAAGCAGTTCGGGGAGGCTACGAGCAGTACTTC. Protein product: CASSEAVRGGYEQYF.

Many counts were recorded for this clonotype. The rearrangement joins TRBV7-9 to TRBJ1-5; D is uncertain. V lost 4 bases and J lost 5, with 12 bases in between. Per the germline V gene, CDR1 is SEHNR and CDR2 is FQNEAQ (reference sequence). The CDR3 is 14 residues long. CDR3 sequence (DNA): TGTGCCAGCAGCTCGGACCCATCGCATCAGCCCCAGCATTTT. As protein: CASSSDPSHQPQHF.

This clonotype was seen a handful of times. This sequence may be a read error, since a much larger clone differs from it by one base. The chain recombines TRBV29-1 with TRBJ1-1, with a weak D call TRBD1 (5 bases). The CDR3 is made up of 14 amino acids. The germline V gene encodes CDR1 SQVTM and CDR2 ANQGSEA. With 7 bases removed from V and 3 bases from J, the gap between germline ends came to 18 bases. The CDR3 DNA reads TGCAGCGCGGCCGCCGGAGGGGCGGACACTGAAGCTTTCTTT. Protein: CSAAAGGADTEAFF.

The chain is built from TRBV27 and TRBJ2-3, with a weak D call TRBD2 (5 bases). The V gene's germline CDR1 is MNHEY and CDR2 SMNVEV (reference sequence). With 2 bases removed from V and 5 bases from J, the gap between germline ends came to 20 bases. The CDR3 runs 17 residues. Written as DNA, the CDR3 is TGTGCCAGCAGTTTACTTACACCCTTGGGAGTCATAGATACGCAGTATTTT. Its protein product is CASSLLTPLGVIDTQYF.

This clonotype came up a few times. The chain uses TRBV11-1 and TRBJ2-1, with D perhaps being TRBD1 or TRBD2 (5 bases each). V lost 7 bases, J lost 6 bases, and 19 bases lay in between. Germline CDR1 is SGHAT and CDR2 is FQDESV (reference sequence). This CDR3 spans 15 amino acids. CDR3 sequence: CASTLGTTASNEQFF. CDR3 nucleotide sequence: TGTGCCAGCACCCTCGGGACGACGGCCTCCAATGAGCAGTTCTTC. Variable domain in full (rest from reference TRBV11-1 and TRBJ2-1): EAEVAQSPRYKITEKSQAVAFWCDPISGHATLYWYRQILGQGPELLVQFQDESVVDDSQLPKDRFSAERLKGVDSTLKIQPAELGDSAMYLCASTLGTTASNEQFFGPGTRLTVL.

The CDR3 nucleotides read TGTGCCAGTAGTATGGAAAGCTACTCTGGAAACACCATATATTTT. As protein: CASSMESYSGNTIYF. This sequence joins TRBV19 and TRBJ1-3, with unresolved D. Germline lookup yields CDR1 LNHDA and CDR2 SQIVND (reference sequence). The V end lost 3 bases, the J end lost 0 bases, and 9 bases lay between the germline ends. This CDR3 is 15 amino acids long.

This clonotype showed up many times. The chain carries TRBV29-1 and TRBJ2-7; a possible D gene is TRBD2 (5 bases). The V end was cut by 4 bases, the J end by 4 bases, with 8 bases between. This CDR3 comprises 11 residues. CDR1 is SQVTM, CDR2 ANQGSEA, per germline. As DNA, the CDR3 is TGCAGCGTTGTAACGGGATACGAGCAGTACTTC. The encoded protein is CSVVTGYEQYF.

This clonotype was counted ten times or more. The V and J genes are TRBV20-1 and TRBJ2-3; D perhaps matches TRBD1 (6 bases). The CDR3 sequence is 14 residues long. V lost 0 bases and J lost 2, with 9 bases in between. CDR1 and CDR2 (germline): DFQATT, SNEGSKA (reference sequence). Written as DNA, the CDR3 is TGCAGTGCTAGAGAGGACAGTACCACAGATACGCAGTATTTT. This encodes CSAREDSTTDTQYF.

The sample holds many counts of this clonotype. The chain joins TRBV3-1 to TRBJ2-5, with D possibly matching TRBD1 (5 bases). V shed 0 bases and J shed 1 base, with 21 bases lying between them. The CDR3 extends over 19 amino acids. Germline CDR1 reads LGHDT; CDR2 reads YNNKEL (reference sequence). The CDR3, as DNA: TGTGCCAGCAGCCAAGAAAGCAGGGTCCATAACCAAATCCAAGAGACCCAGTACTTC. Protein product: CASSQESRVHNQIQETQYF.